Below are 15 T cell receptor beta chains sequenced from a single sample in a study of shared clonotypes between healthy human individuals. Sequencing used immunoSEQ multiplex PCR; TCRdb keeps in-frame clones, though not all of them. Seen here are about 680,000 clones, 55% to 75% observed once, and the top ten hold around 1.8%. The sequenced material came from memory CD4+ T cells sorted from blood. Documented subset: CD45RA-negative fraction. These receptor sequences come from a woman aged 25 to 39 in good health.

This chain joins TRBV19 and TRBJ2-7; 7 bases are shared with TRBD1. The trim removed 4 bases at V and 3 bases at J, leaving 0 bases unmatched. Germline V lookup: CDR1 LNHDA, CDR2 SQIVND (reference sequence). The CDR3 totals 12 residues. The CDR3 region is CASSTGGYEQYF. In DNA, the CDR3 is TGTGCCAGTAGTACAGGGGGCTACGAGCAGTACTTC.

The gene calls are TRBV7-9 and TRBJ2-2; no reliable D call. CDR1 and CDR2 from the germline V gene are SEHNR and FQNEAQ (reference sequence). With 3 bases removed from V and 5 bases from J, the gap between germline ends came to 13 bases. The CDR3 runs 15 residues. The CDR3 nucleotides read TGTGCCAGCAGCTTCCTCGGTAGTGGGACCGGGGAGCTGTTTTTT. This sequence encodes CASSFLGSGTGELFF.

The chain uses TRBV5-6 and TRBJ1-3; D remains unclear. CDR1 SGHDT and CDR2 YYEEEE come from the germline V gene. Deletions cut 4 bases from V and 0 bases from J, with 20 bases between. The CDR3 loop spans 18 amino acids. CDR3 in amino acids: CASSPTPDGIFSGNTIYF. DNA of the CDR3: TGTGCCAGCAGCCCTACCCCGGACGGAATTTTCTCTGGAAACACCATATATTTT.

A few counts support this clone. The V gene is TRBV28, the J gene TRBJ1-1, with D maybe TRBD1 (5 bases). The CDR3 has 13 amino acids. Germline assignment: CDR1 MDHEN and CDR2 SYDVKM. Trimming removed 7 bases from V and 0 bases from J, with 9 bases in between. In DNA, the CDR3 is TGTGCCAGCAAAGGGGACCTGAACACTGAAGCTTTCTTT. Translated, it gives CASKGDLNTEAFF.

The chain carries TRBV28 and TRBJ2-7, with D possibly being TRBD2 (6 bases). Germline V gene data show CDR1 as MDHEN and CDR2 as SYDVKM. This CDR3 is built from 16 residues. Trimming removed 2 bases from V and 0 bases from J, with 14 bases in between. Here the CDR3 DNA reads TGTGCCAGCAGTTTAGAGGCGGCGGGGAGCTCCTACGAGCAGTACTTC. Its translation is CASSLEAAGSSYEQYF.

This clone was found many times. This rearrangement joins TRBV7-9 to TRBJ2-3; 11 nucleotides agree with TRBD2. Germline CDR1 SEHNR, CDR2 FQNEAQ (reference sequence). Losses at the gene ends were 5 bases for V and 2 bases for J; bases not matched to a gene: 6. CDR3 size: 16 residues. Here the CDR3 reads CASSQGTSGFTDTQYF. CDR3 sequence (DNA): TGTGCCAGCAGCCAGGGGACTAGCGGATTCACAGATACGCAGTATTTT. Full variable domain (missing parts from reference TRBV7-9 and TRBJ2-3): DTGVSQNPRHKITKRGQNVTFRCDPISEHNRLYWYRQTLGQGPEFLTYFQNEAQLEKSRLLSDRFSAERPKGSFSTLEIQRTEQGDSAMYLCASSQGTSGFTDTQYFGPGTRLTVL.

The chain joins TRBV5-1 to TRBJ1-2; no firm D call. CDR3 length: 12 residues. The V gene lost 4 bases and the J gene lost 7 bases, with 11 bases spanning the gap. CDR1 is SGHRS, CDR2 YFSETQ, per germline. The CDR3 nucleotides are TGCGCCAGCAGCGCGGGTCCCACTGGCTACACCTTC. It is translated as CASSAGPTGYTF.

The V call is TRBV19, the J call TRBJ1-2; TRBD1 might be the D (5 bases). Germline CDR1 reads LNHDA; CDR2 reads SQIVND (reference sequence). This CDR3 contains 17 residues. The V and J ends lost 5 bases and 2 bases respectively, with 21 bases between them. The CDR3 region is CASSRWQGGLQNYGYTF. In DNA form, the CDR3 reads TGTGCCAGTAGTCGTTGGCAGGGAGGCCTTCAGAACTATGGCTACACCTTC.

Ten or more counts support this clone. The V gene is TRBV29-1, the J gene TRBJ1-2; D remains unclear. Germline V gene lookup returns CDR1 SQVTM and CDR2 ANQGSEA. V lost 3 bases and J 5 bases, leaving 13 bases between the germline ends. The CDR3 consists of 13 residues. The CDR3 is CSVETPSRYGYTF. CDR3 bases: TGCAGCGTTGAGACCCCGTCACGGTATGGCTACACCTTC.

This clone was recorded a few times. The chain uses TRBV30 and TRBJ2-2, with TRBD2 identical over 8 bases. CDR1 GTSNPN and CDR2 SVGIG come from the germline V gene (reference sequence). This CDR3 comprises 14 residues. Trimming removed 4 bases from V and 5 bases from J; junction bases left unmatched: 6. The CDR3 DNA follows: TGTGCCTGGAAGGGGACTAGACAAACCGGGGAGCTGTTTTTT. It encodes CAWKGTRQTGELFF.

The chain combines TRBV7-6 with TRBJ2-5; 12 bases align to TRBD1. The V gene end was trimmed by 4 bases and the J gene end by 5 bases; junction bases not matched to a gene: 2. Germline V gene data show CDR1 as SGHVS and CDR2 as FNYEAQ. This CDR3 spans 14 amino acids. This CDR3 reads CASSWDRGPETQYF. The DNA for the CDR3 is TGTGCCAGCAGCTGGGACAGGGGGCCGGAGACCCAGTACTTC.

The gene calls are TRBV2 and TRBJ1-5; weak D call: TRBD1 (5 bases). This CDR3 is 14 amino acids long. From germline, CDR1 is SNHLY and CDR2 FYNNEI. Trimming cost V 5 bases and J 4 bases, with 12 bases left between them. This chain's CDR3 is CASSPPGRNQPQHF. CDR3 nucleotides: TGTGCCAGCAGTCCCCCGGGGCGAAATCAGCCCCAGCATTTT.

The chain has TRBV5-1 and TRBJ1-2; D gene uncertain. V lost 4 bases, J lost 7 bases, and 20 bases lay in between. Germline CDR1 reads SGHRS; CDR2 reads YFSETQ. The CDR3 consists of 15 residues. CDR3 sequence reads: CASSPSLGPLGGYTF. CDR3 in DNA: TGCGCCAGCAGCCCCTCCCTCGGCCCGCTGGGTGGCTACACCTTC.

The rearrangement joins TRBV7-2 to TRBJ1-2; 9 nucleotides agree with TRBD1. V gave up 5 bases and J gave up 6 bases; unmatched junction bases: 7. The CDR3 length is 14 residues. CDR1 SGHTA and CDR2 FQGNSA come from the germline V gene. CDR3 residues: CASSLGTGSHGYTF. Written as DNA, the CDR3 is TGTGCCAGCAGCCTCGGGACAGGGAGTCATGGCTACACCTTC. Filled out from reference TRBV7-2 and TRBJ1-2, the complete variable domain reads GAGVSQSPSNKVTEKGKDVELRCDPISGHTALYWYRQSLGQGLEFLIYFQGNSAPDKSGLPSDRFSAERTGGSVSTLTIQRTQQEDSAVYLCASSLGTGSHGYTFGSGTRLTVV.

J is TRBJ1-2 and V is TRBV19, with 8 bases identical to TRBD1. This CDR3 is 15 amino acids long. Germline V gene lookup returns CDR1 LNHDA and CDR2 SQIVND (reference sequence). With V trimmed by 6 bases and J by 2 bases, 8 bases remained unmatched. CDR3 DNA: TGTGCCAGTAGGGGAGAACGGACAGGGAACTATGGCTACACCTTC. Translating it yields CASRGERTGNYGYTF.